Below are 6 T cell receptor beta chains sequenced from a single sample in a study of OX40 agonist ivuxolimab in advanced cancers. Only in-frame clones appear in the TCRdb table, and some are missing; sequencing was by immunoSEQ multiplex PCR. The sample has roughly 43,000 clones; 90% to 95% are singletons. The specimen was CD4+ or CD8+ T cells sorted from blood, collected in a trial of the OX40 agonist ivuxolimab. These receptors were taken from an adult with an advanced solid tumor such as melanoma, head and neck, liver or kidney cancer.

The J gene is TRBJ1-1, the V gene TRBV9; 7 positions agree with TRBD1. The CDR3 length is 12 residues. V gave up 3 bases and J gave up 10 bases; unmatched junction bases: 6. Germline CDR1 is SGDLS and CDR2 is YYNGEE. CDR3 bases: TGTGCCAGCAGCGAACAGGGGCAGGCAGCTTTCTTT. This translates into CASSEQGQAAFF.

This clone was counted a single time. The genes are TRBV19 and TRBJ1-1; tentative D call: TRBD1 (5 bases). Germline assignment: CDR1 LNHDA and CDR2 SQIVND (reference sequence). Deletions cut 4 bases from V and 1 base from J, with 13 bases between. The length of the CDR3 is 15 residues. The CDR3 is CASSRSQGANTEAFF. The DNA of the CDR3 is TGTGCCAGTAGTAGATCTCAGGGCGCGAACACTGAAGCTTTCTTT.

This rearrangement joins TRBV1 to TRBJ2-6. TRBV1 is noted as a pseudogene. The CDR3 contains 19 residues. The CDR3 nucleotides are TGCACCAGCAGCCACTCACACCGGCAGATCAGCTCTGGGGCCAACGTCCTGACTTTC. This translates into CTSSHSHRQISSGANVLTF.

V gene TRBV28 combines with J gene TRBJ2-3, with D possibly being TRBD1 or TRBD2 (6 bases each). CDR1 is MDHEN and CDR2 is SYDVKM in the germline V gene. This CDR3 contains 14 residues. V lost 5 bases and J 2 bases, leaving 11 bases between the germline ends. In nucleotides, the CDR3 is TGTGCCAGCAGTCCCCGGGGGCCCACAGATACGCAGTATTTT. Its translation: CASSPRGPTDTQYF. The entire variable domain, with the rest obtained from reference TRBV28 and TRBJ2-3, is as follows: DVKVTQSSRYLVKRTGEKVFLECVQDMDHENMFWYRQDPGLGLRLIYFSYDVKMKEKGDIPEGYSVSREKKERFSLILESASTNQTSMYLCASSPRGPTDTQYFGPGTRLTVL.

V and J are TRBV5-5 and TRBJ2-1, with 7 bases lining up with TRBD2. The V gene's germline CDR1 is SGHKS and CDR2 YYEKEE (reference sequence). The ends lost 1 base at V and 5 bases at J; junction bases unmatched: 6. The CDR3 extends over 15 amino acids. This CDR3 reads CASSLWEGPNNEQFF. The DNA for the CDR3 is TGTGCCAGCAGCTTGTGGGAGGGCCCCAACAATGAGCAGTTCTTC.

This clone showed up just a few times. The chain combines TRBV9 with TRBJ2-7; 11 bases map to TRBD1. Germline CDR1 SGDLS, CDR2 YYNGEE. Trimming cost V 3 bases and J 2 bases; bases outside gene matches: 1. The CDR3 contains 14 residues. CDR3 nucleotide sequence: TGTGCCAGCAGCGAGGGACAGGGGGCCTACGAGCAGTACTTC. Its translation is CASSEGQGAYEQYF.